These 3 T cell receptor beta chains originate from one sample sequenced in a study of vaccination and CD4 T cells after COVID-19. Oncomine TCR Beta short-read sequencing was applied to DNA from cultured CD4+ T cells. TCRdb ran MiXCR on the PCR reads and lists one entry per CDR3 protein. Of some 10,000 distinct CDR3 sequences in the sample, approximately 70% were seen once. Specified treatment: 10-day PBMC culture with coronavirus spike peptide pools or control peptides (ViraFEST assay). These receptors lack a known antigen. The sample was CD4+ T cells from blood, cultured in vitro. All receptors come from a human donor who had recovered from COVID-19.

The CDR3 nucleotides are TGTGCCAGCAGACAAACAGGGGGCGGCAATCAGCCCCAGCATTTT. Translation: CASRQTGGGNQPQHF. This chain uses TRBV6-2 or TRBV6-3 with TRBJ1-5; TRBD1 matches at 9 bases. J gave up 2 bases and V 6 bases, and 5 bases lay outside the gene matches. This CDR3 spans 15 amino acids. The germline V gene has CDR1 MNHEY and CDR2 SVGEGT.

This chain links TRBV14 with TRBJ2-7, with D maybe TRBD2 (5 bases). This CDR3 is 16 amino acids long. Per the germline V gene, CDR1 is SGHDN and CDR2 is FVKESK. Trimming stripped 0 bases from V and 0 bases from J, with 12 bases between. This CDR3 reads CASSQESGVSSYEQYF. The CDR3 DNA reads as TGTGCCAGCAGCCAAGAATCCGGGGTGAGCTCCTACGAGCAGTACTTC.

The CDR3 sequence is CASSLTSNYGYTF. The CDR3 DNA sequence: TGTGCCAGCAGTTTGACGTCGAACTATGGCTACACCTTC. The chain uses TRBV28 and TRBJ1-2; D gene ambiguous. V lost 3 bases and J lost 2, with 7 bases in between. This CDR3 has 13 residues. Germline lookup yields CDR1 MDHEN and CDR2 SYDVKM.